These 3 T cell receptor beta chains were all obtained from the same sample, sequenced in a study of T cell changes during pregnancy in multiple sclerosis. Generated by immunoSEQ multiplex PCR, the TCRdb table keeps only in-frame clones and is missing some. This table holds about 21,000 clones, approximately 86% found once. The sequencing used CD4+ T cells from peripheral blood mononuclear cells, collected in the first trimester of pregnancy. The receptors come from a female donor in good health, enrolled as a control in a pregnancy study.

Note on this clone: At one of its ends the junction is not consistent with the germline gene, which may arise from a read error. CDR3 sequence (DNA): TGCGCCAGCAGCTTGAAGGGAGTCTTGGACTTC. The encoded protein is CASSLKGVLDF. The chain has TRBV5-1 and TRBJ1-2; the D is unclear. Germline CDR1 SGHRS, CDR2 YFSETQ. The CDR3 contains 11 residues. Using reference TRBV5-1 and TRBJ1-2 for the parts outside the CDR3, the full variable domain is KAGVTQTPRYLIKTRGQQVTLSCSPISGHRSVSWYQQTPGQGLQFLFEYFSETQRNKGNFPGRFSGRQFSNSRSEMNVSTLELGDSALYLCASSLKGVLDFGSGTRLTVV.

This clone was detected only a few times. The CDR3 nucleotides read TGTGCCAGTAGTCCCAGGAGGACTGAAGCTTTCTTT. Translating it yields CASSPRRTEAFF. The V call is TRBV19, the J call TRBJ1-1; D is unresolved. Trimming left V 5 bases short and J 5 bases short, with 9 bases between. This CDR3 comprises 12 residues. The germline V gene encodes CDR1 LNHDA and CDR2 SQIVND (reference sequence).

CDR3 in amino acids: CAWSVRQAPFSYGYTF. In nucleotides, the CDR3 is TGTGCCTGGAGTGTACGACAGGCCCCATTTTCCTATGGCTACACCTTC. The chain carries TRBV30 and TRBJ1-2; D may be TRBD1 (6 bases). Germline V lookup: CDR1 GTSNPN, CDR2 SVGIG (reference sequence). This CDR3 is 16 amino acids long. V was trimmed by 0 bases and J by 4 bases, leaving 18 bases between them. Full variable domain (outside the CDR3, taken from reference TRBV30 and TRBJ1-2): SQTIHQWPATLVQPVGSPLSLECTVEGTSNPNLYWYRQAAGRGLQLLFYSVGIGQISSEVPQNLSASRPQDRQFILSSKKLLLSDSGFYLCAWSVRQAPFSYGYTFGSGTRLTVV.